The 3 T cell receptor beta chains reported below all come from one sample, sequenced in a study of blood T cell repertoires in COVID-19. Method: immunoSEQ multiplex PCR; TCRdb's copy keeps in-frame clones and lacks some. Of 90,000 to 120,000 clones in the sample, 70% to 85% were seen once. Sequencing used peripheral blood. Receptors were obtained from a woman aged 80 or over with active or convalescent COVID-19.

The rearrangement links TRBV28 to TRBJ2-4; D is perhaps TRBD1 (5 bases). The CDR3 is made up of 14 amino acids. The germline V gene has CDR1 MDHEN and CDR2 SYDVKM. Trimming removed 5 bases at V and 6 bases at J, with 14 bases between. CDR3 DNA sequence: TGTGCCAGCAGTCGGACGAACCAGGGAAACATTCAGTACTTC. It encodes CASSRTNQGNIQYF.

The V call is TRBV30, the J call TRBJ1-1; 9 nucleotides align to TRBD1. This CDR3 has 15 residues. Germline trimming cut 2 bases from V and 4 bases from J; bases unmatched to any gene: 8. Per germline, CDR1 GTSNPN and CDR2 SVGIG (reference sequence). DNA of the CDR3: TGTGCCTGGAGTCGGGACAGGGCCTCTGGCACTGAAGCTTTCTTT. Translating gives CAWSRDRASGTEAFF. Combining the CDR3 with reference TRBV30 and TRBJ1-1 gives the whole variable domain SQTIHQWPATLVQPVGSPLSLECTVEGTSNPNLYWYRQAAGRGLQLLFYSVGIGQISSEVPQNLSASRPQDRQFILSSKKLLLSDSGFYLCAWSRDRASGTEAFFGQGTRLTVV.

The chain recombines TRBV28 with TRBJ1-1; D might be TRBD1 (6 bases). The CDR3 is 16 residues long. V lost 8 bases and J lost 7, with 26 bases in between. Germline V CDR1 and CDR2: MDHEN, SYDVKM. Here the CDR3 reads CASGIGSGERGVEAFF. In DNA form, the CDR3 reads TGTGCCAGCGGGATTGGGTCAGGGGAGAGAGGGGTTGAAGCTTTCTTT.